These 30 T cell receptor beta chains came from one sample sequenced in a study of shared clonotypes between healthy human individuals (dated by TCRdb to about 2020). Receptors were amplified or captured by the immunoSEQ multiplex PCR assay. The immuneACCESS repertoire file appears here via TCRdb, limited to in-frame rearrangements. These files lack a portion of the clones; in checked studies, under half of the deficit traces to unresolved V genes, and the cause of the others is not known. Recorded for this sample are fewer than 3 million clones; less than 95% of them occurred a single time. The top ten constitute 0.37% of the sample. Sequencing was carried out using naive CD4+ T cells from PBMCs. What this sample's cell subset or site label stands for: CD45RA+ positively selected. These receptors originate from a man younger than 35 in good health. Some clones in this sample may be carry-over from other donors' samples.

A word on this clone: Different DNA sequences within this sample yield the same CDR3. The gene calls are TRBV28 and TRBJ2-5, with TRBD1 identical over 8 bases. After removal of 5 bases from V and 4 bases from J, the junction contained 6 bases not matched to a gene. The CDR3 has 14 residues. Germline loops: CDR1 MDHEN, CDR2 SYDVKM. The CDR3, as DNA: TGTGCCAGCAGTACCCAGGGGGCGGGAGAGACCCAGTACTTC. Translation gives CASSTQGAGETQYF.

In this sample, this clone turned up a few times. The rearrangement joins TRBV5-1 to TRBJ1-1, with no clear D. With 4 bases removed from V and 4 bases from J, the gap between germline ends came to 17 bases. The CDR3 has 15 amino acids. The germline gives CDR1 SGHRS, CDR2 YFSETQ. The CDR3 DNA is TGCGCCAGCAGCCCCGGAGCGGGGTTGGTCACTGAAGCTTTCTTT. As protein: CASSPGAGLVTEAFF.

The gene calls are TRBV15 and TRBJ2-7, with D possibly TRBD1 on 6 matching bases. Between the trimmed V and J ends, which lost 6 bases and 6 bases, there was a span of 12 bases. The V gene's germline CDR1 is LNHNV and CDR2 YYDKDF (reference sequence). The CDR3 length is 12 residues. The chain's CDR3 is CATRKTGPEQYF. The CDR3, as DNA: TGTGCCACCAGAAAAACAGGGCCCGAGCAGTACTTC.

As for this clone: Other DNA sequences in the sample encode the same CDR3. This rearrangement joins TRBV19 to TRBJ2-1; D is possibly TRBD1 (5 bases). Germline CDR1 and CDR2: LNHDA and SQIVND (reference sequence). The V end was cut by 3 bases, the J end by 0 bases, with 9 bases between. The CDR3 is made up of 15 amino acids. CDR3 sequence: CASSMQGSSYNEQFF. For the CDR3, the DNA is TGTGCCAGTAGTATGCAGGGAAGCTCCTACAATGAGCAGTTCTTC.

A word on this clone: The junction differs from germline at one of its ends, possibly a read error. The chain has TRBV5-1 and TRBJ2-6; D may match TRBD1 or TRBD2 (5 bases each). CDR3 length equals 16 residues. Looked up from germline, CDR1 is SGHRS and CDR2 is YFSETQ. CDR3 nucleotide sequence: TGTGCCAGCAGCTCGGGGACGGGCTCTGGGGCCAACGTCCTGACTTTC. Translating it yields CASSSGTGSGANVLTF.

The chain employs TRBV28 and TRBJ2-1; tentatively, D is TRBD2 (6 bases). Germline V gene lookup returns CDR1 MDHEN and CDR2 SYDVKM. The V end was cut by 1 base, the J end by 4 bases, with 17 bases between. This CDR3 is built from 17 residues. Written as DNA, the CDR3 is TGTGCCAGCAGTTTATCCTCGGGTAGAGGACTATACAATGAGCAGTTCTTC. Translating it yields CASSLSSGRGLYNEQFF.

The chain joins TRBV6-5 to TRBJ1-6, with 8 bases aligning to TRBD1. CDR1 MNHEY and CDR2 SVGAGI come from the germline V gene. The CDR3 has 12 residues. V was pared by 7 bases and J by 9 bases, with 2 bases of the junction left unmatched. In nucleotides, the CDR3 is TGTGCCAGCACCGACAGGGGTTCACCCCTCCACTTT. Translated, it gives CASTDRGSPLHF.

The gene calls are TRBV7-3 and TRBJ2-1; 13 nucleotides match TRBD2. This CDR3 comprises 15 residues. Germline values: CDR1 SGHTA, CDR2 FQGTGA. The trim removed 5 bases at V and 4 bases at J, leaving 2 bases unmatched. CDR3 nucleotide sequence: TGTGCCAGCAGCGTGACTAGCGGGGGGTACAATGAGCAGTTCTTC. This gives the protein CASSVTSGGYNEQFF.

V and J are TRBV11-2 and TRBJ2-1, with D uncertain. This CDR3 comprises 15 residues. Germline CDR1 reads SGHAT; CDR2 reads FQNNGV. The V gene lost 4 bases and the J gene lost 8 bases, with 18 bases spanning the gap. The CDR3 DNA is TGTGCCAGCAGCTCCCGGGTCCAGGTCGGCGATGAGCAGTTCTTC. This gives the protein CASSSRVQVGDEQFF.

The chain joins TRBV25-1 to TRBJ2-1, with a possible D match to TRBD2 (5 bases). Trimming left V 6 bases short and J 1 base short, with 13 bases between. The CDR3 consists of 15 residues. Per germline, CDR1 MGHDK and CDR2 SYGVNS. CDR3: CASSVLPGSYNEQFF. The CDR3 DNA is TGTGCCAGCAGCGTCCTCCCGGGATCCTACAATGAGCAGTTCTTC.

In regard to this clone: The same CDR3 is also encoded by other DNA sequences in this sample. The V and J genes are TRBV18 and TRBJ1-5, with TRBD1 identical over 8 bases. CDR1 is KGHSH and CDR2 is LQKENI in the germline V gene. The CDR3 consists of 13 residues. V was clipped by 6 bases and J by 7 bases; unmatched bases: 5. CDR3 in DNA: TGTGCCAGCTCGGCGGGACAGGACCAGCCCCAGCATTTT. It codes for CASSAGQDQPQHF.

Here the CDR3 reads CASSPPPGQYVEQYF. DNA for the CDR3: TGTGCCAGCTCACCACCACCAGGGCAGTACGTCGAGCAGTACTTC. This chain connects TRBV18 to TRBJ2-7, with a tentative D call TRBD1 (5 bases). V was clipped by 0 bases and J by 6 bases, with 15 bases between them. CDR1 is KGHSH and CDR2 is LQKENI in the germline V gene. This CDR3 is 15 amino acids long. Full variable domain (missing parts from reference TRBV18 and TRBJ2-7): NAGVMQNPRHLVRRRGQEARLRCSPMKGHSHVYWYRQLPEEGLKFMVYLQKENIIDESGMPKERFSAEFPKEGPSILRIQQVVRGDSAAYFCASSPPPGQYVEQYFGPGTRLTVT.

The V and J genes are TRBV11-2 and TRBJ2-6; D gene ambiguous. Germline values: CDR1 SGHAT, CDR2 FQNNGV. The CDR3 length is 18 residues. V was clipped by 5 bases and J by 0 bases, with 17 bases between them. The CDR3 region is CASSTPPGGFSGANVLTF. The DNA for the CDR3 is TGTGCCAGCAGCACTCCTCCCGGTGGCTTCTCTGGGGCCAACGTCCTGACTTTC.

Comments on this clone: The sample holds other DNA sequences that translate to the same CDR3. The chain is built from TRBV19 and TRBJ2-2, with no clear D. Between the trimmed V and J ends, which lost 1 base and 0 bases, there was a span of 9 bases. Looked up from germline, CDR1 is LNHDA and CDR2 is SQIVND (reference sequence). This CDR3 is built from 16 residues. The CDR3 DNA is TGTGCCAGTAGTATAGTCAGAGGTGCGAACACCGGGGAGCTGTTTTTT. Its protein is CASSIVRGANTGELFF.

CDR3 sequence (DNA): TGCAGCGTAGGGACAGGGGGCCTGTCAGATACGCAGTATTTT. It yields the protein CSVGTGGLSDTQYF. The rearrangement joins TRBV29-1 to TRBJ2-3; 12 nucleotides align to TRBD1. The V and J ends lost 6 bases and 4 bases, in that order; junction bases with no gene match: 5. The CDR3 is 14 residues long. Germline V gene lookup returns CDR1 SQVTM and CDR2 ANQGSEA.

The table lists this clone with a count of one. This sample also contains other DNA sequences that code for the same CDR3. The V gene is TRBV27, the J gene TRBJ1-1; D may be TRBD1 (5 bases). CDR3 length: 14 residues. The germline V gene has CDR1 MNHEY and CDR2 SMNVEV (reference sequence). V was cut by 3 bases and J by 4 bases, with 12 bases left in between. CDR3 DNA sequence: TGTGCCAGCAGTTTCCAGGGCTCCGGCACTGAAGCTTTCTTT. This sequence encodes CASSFQGSGTEAFF.

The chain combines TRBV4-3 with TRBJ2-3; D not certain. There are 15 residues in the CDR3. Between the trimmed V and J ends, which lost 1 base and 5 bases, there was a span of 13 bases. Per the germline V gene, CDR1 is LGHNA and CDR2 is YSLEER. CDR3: CASSQALRDVDTQYF. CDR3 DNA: TGCGCCAGCAGCCAAGCACTCCGTGACGTAGATACGCAGTATTTT.

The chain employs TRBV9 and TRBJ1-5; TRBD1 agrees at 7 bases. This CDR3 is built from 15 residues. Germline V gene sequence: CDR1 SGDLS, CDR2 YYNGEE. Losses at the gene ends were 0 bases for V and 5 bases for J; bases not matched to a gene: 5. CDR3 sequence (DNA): TGTGCCAGCAGCGTAGCGGGGGACAGATATCAGCCCCAGCATTTT. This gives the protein CASSVAGDRYQPQHF.

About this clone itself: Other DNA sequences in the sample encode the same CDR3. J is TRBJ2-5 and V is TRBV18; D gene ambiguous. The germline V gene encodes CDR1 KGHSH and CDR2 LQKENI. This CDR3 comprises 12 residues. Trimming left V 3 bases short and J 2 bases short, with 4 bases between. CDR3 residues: CASSPGQETQYF. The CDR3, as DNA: TGTGCCAGCTCACCCGGGCAAGAGACCCAGTACTTC. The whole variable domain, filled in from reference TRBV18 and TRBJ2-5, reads NAGVMQNPRHLVRRRGQEARLRCSPMKGHSHVYWYRQLPEEGLKFMVYLQKENIIDESGMPKERFSAEFPKEGPSILRIQQVVRGDSAAYFCASSPGQETQYFGPGTRLLVL.

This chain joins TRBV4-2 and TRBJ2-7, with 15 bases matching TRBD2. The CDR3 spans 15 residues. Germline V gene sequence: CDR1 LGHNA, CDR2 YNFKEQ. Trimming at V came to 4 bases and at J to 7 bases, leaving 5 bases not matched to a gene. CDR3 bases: TGTGCCAGCAGCCGTGGACTAGCGGGAGGGCAGGAGCAGTACTTC. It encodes CASSRGLAGGQEQYF.

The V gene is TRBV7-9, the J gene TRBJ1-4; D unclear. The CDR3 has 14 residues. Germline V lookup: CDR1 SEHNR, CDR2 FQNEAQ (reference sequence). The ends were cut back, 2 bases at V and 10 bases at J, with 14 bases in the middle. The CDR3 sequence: CASSLYAGEGKLFF. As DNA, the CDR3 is TGTGCCAGCAGCTTATACGCCGGGGAGGGAAAACTGTTTTTT.

CDR3 in DNA: TGTGCCAGCAGCTTAGAGCTAGCGGGAGCGAATGAGCAGTTCTTC. This sequence encodes CASSLELAGANEQFF. The chain carries TRBV7-2 and TRBJ2-1; TRBD2 agrees at 10 bases. This CDR3 spans 15 amino acids. After removal of 1 base from V and 7 bases from J, the junction contained 4 bases not matched to a gene. The germline V gene has CDR1 SGHTA and CDR2 FQGNSA. Drawing the rest from reference TRBV7-2 and TRBJ2-1, the complete variable domain is GAGVSQSPSNKVTEKGKDVELRCDPISGHTALYWYRQSLGQGLEFLIYFQGNSAPDKSGLPSDRFSAERTGGSVSTLTIQRTQQEDSAVYLCASSLELAGANEQFFGPGTRLTVL.

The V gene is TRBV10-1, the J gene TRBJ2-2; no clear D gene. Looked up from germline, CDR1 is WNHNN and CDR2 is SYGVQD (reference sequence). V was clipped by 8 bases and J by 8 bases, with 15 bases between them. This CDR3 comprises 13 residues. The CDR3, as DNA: TGCGCCAGCGCACTCTCCCAGGCTGGGGAGCTGTTTTTT. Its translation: CASALSQAGELFF.

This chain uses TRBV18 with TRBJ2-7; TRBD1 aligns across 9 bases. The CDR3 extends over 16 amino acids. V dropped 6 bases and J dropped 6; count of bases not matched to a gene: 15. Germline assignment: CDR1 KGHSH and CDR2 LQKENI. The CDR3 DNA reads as TGTGCCAGCTCGTCGAACTTGGGACAGGGCCCCAGCGAGCAGTACTTC. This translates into CASSSNLGQGPSEQYF.

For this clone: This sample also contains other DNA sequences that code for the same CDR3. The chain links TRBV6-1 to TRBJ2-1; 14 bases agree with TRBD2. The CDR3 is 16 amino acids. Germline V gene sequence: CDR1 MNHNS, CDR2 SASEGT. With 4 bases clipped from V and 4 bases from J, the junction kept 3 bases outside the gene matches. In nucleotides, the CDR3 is TGTGCCAGCAGTGGACTAGCGGGAGGGCCTTACAATGAGCAGTTCTTC. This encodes CASSGLAGGPYNEQFF.

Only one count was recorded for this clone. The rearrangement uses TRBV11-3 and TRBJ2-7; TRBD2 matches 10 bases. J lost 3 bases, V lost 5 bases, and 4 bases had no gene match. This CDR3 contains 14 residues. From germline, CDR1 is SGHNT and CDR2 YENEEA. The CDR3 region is CASSPASGSYEQYF. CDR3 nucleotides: TGTGCCAGCAGCCCAGCTAGCGGGAGCTACGAGCAGTACTTC.

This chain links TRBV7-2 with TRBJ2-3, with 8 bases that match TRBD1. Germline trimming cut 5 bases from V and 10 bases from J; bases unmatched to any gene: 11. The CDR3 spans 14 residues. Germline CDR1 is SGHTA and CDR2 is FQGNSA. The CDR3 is CASSETGGNLSQYF. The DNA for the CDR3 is TGTGCCAGCAGCGAAACAGGGGGTAATCTCTCGCAGTATTTT. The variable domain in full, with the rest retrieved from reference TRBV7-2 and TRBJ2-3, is GAGVSQSPSNKVTEKGKDVELRCDPISGHTALYWYRQSLGQGLEFLIYFQGNSAPDKSGLPSDRFSAERTGGSVSTLTIQRTQQEDSAVYLCASSETGGNLSQYFGPGTRLTVL.

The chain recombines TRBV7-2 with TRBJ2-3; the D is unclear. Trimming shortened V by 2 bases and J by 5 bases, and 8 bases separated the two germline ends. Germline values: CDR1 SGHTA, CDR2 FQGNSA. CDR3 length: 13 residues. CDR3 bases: TGTGCCAGCAGCTTATTTTTTCGAGATACGCAGTATTTT. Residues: CASSLFFRDTQYF.

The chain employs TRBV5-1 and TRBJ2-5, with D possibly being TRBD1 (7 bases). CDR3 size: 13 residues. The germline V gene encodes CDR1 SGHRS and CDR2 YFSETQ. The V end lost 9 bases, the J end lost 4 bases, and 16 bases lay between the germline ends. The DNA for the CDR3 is TGCGCCACCCAGGCAGGGGGAGGAGAGACCCAGTACTTC. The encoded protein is CATQAGGGETQYF.

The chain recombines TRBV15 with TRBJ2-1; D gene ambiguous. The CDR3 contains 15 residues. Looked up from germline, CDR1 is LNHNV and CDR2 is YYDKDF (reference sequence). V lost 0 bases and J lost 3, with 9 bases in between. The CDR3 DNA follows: TGTGCCACCAGCAGAGATGGTGGCGTCTACAATGAGCAGTTCTTC. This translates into CATSRDGGVYNEQFF.